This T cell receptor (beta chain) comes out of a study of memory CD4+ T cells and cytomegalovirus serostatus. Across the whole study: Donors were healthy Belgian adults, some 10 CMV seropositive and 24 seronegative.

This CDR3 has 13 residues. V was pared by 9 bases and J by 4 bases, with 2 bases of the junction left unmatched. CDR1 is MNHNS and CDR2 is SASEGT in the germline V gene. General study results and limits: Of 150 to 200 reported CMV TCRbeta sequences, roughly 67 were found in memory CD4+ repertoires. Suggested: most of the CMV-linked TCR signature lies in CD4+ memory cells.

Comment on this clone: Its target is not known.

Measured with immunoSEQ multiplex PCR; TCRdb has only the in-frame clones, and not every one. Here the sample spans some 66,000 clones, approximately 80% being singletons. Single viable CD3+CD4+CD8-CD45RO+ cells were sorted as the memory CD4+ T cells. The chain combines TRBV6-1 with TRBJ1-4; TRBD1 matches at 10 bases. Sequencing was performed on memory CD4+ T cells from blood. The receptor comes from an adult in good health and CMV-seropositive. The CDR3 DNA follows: TGTGCCAGTGGGACAGGGGTTAATGAAAAACTGTTTTTT. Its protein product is CASGTGVNEKLFF.